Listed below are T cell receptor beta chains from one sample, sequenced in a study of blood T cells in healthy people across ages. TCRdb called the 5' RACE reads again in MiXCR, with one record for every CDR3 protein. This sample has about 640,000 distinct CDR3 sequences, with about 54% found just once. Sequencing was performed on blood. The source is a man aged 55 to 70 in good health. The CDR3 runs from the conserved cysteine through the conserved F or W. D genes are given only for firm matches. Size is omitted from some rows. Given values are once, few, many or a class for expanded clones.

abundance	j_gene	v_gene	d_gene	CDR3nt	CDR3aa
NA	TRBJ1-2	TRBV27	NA	TGTGCCAGCACTACCTTACCCCATGGGGGCTATGGCTACACCTTC	CASTTLPHGGYGYTF
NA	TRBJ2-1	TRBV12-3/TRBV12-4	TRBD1	TGTGCCAGCAATAGACAGGGGGGAGTATACAATGAGCGGTTCTTC	CASNRQGGVYNERFF
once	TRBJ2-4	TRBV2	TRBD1	TGTGCCAGCAGCAGGGACAGGGAATACATTCAGTACTTC	CASSRDREYIQYF
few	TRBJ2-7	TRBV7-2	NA	TGTGCCAGCAGCTTAATGAGGTACGAGCAGTACTTC	CASSLMRYEQYF
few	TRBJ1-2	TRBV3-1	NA	TGTGCCAGCAGCCCACGACATGCTAACTATGGCTACACCTTC	CASSPRHANYGYTF
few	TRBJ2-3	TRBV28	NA	TGTGCCAGCAGGCATTCCCCAGATACGCAGTATTTT	CASRHSPDTQYF
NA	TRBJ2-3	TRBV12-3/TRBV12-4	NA	TGTGCCAGCATTGTTGGGGGGACCGCAGATACGCAGTATTTT	CASIVGGTADTQYF
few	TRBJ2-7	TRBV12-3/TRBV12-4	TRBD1	TGTGCCAGCAGTCGACAGGGCTTCTCCTACGAGCAGTACTTC	CASSRQGFSYEQYF
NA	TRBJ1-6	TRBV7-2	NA	TGTGCCAGCAGCCCAGGGGCCTTCTATAATTCACCCCTCCACTTT	CASSPGAFYNSPLHF
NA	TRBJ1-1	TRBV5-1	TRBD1	TGCGCCAGCAGCTTGGACCGACAGGGGGGGAGGGCTTTCTTT	CASSLDRQGGRAFF
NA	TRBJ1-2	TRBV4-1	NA	TGCGCCAGCAGCCAAGATTCGTCCAGGTCGGCGGGTGGCTACACCTTC	CASSQDSSRSAGGYTF
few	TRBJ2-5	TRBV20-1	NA	TGCAGTGCTGTAGACACGGTCTATCAAGAGACCCAGTACTTC	CSAVDTVYQETQYF
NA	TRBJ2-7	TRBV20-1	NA	TGCAGTGCTGCTGGACCGGCCTCCTACGAGCAGTACTTC	CSAAGPASYEQYF
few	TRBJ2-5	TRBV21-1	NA	TGTGCCAGCAGAGGGGGGTGCGGGGAGACCCAGTACTTC	CASRGGCGETQYF
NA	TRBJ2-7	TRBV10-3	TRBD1	TGTGCCATCAGTGAGAGGGACAGAGCCGAGCAGTACTTC	CAISERDRAEQYF
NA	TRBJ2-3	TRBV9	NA	TGTGCCAGCAGCGTAGAGGGGCGGAATACGCAGTATTTT	CASSVEGRNTQYF
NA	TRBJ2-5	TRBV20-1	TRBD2	TGCAGTGCTAGTTCTAGCGGGGAGGAGACCCAGTACTTC	CSASSSGEETQYF
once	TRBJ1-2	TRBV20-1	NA	TGCAGTGCTCTCTTGACAGTCGGGGGCTACACCTTC	CSALLTVGGYTF
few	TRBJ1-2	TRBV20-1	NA	TGCAGTGCTGACGCGTATGGCTATGGCTACACCTTC	CSADAYGYGYTF
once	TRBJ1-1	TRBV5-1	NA	TGCGCCAGCAGCATCGGGAAGACTGAAGCTTTCTTT	CASSIGKTEAFF
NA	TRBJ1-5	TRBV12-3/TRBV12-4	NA	TGTGCCAGCAGTTGGGGGAATATGGGCAATCAGCCCCAGCATTTT	CASSWGNMGNQPQHF
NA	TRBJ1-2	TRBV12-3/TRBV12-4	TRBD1	TGTGCCAGCAACTGGGGACAGGGAGGCTACACCTTC	CASNWGQGGYTF
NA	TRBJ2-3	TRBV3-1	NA	TGTGCCAGCAGCCAGCGAAGTACGGACGATACGCAGTATTTT	CASSQRSTDDTQYF
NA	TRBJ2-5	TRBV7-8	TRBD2	TGTGCCAGCAGCCCCCTAGCGGGGGGCGCACAAGAGACCCAGTACTTC	CASSPLAGGAQETQYF
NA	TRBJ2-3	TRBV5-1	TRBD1	TGCGCCAGCAGCTTGGGGACAGGGTATAGCACAGATACGCAGTATTTT	CASSLGTGYSTDTQYF
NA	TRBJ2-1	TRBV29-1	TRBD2	TGCAGCGTTGAAGAAGGCCGGGTGGGACTAGCGGGGGGCCAGGTTGAGCAGTTCTTC	CSVEEGRVGLAGGQVEQFF
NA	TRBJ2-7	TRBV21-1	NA	TGTGCCAGCAGCAAAGGGGCATCTATTAGGTCGGGACAGGGCCCCCACGAGCAGTACTTC	CASSKGASIRSGQGPHEQYF
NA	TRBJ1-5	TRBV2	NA	TGTGCCAGCAGTGGAGGACTGGATAGCAATCAGCCCCAGCATTTT	CASSGGLDSNQPQHF
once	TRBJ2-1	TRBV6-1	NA	TGTGCCAGCAGTGATCCCCACCATTACAATGAGCAGTTCTTC	CASSDPHHYNEQFF
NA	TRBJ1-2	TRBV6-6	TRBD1	TGTGCCAGCAGTTATGAGGACAGGGCGTACGGCTACACCTTC	CASSYEDRAYGYTF
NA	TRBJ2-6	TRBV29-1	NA	TGCAGGGTGATGGAGGGGCTTGGGGCCAACGTCCTGACTTTC	CRVMEGLGANVLTF
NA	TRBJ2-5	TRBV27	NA	TGTGCCAGCAGTCCGTGGGGCGTCCAAGAGACCCAGTACTTC	CASSPWGVQETQYF
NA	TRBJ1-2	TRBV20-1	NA	TGCAGTGCTCACCCTGGGAGGTTGGATGGCTACACCTTC	CSAHPGRLDGYTF
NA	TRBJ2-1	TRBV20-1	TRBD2	TGCAGTGCTCGGACTAGCGGGGGGCTTAACAATGAGCAGTTCTTC	CSARTSGGLNNEQFF
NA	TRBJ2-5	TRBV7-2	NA	TGTGCCAGCAGCTTTCAAACAGCGGAAGAGACCCAGTACTTC	CASSFQTAEETQYF
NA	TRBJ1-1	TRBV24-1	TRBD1	TGTGCCACCAGTGCTGACAGGGGTGGTACTGAAGCTTTCTTT	CATSADRGGTEAFF
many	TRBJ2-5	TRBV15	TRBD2	TGTGCCACCAGCAGACGGACTAGCCCGGGAGAGACCCAGTACTTC	CATSRRTSPGETQYF
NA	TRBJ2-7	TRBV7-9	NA	TGTGCCAGCAGCTTAGGGAGGGAAGGGGCCTACGAGCAGTACTTC	CASSLGREGAYEQYF
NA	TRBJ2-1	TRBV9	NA	TGTGCCAGCAGCGTATCGGGATCTCAGGCTAGCTCCTACAATGAGCAGTTCTTC	CASSVSGSQASSYNEQFF
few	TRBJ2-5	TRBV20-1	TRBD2	TGCAGTTCAACTAGCGGGGGGGCCCAAGAGACCCAGTACTTC	CSSTSGGAQETQYF
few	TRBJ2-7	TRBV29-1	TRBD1	TGCAGCGTTGAATGGGCAGGGGGAGTGCAGTACTTC	CSVEWAGGVQYF
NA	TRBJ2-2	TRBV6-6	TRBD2	TGTGCCAGTACAAAAGCGGGGGGGACGAACACCGGGGAGCTGTTTTTT	CASTKAGGTNTGELFF